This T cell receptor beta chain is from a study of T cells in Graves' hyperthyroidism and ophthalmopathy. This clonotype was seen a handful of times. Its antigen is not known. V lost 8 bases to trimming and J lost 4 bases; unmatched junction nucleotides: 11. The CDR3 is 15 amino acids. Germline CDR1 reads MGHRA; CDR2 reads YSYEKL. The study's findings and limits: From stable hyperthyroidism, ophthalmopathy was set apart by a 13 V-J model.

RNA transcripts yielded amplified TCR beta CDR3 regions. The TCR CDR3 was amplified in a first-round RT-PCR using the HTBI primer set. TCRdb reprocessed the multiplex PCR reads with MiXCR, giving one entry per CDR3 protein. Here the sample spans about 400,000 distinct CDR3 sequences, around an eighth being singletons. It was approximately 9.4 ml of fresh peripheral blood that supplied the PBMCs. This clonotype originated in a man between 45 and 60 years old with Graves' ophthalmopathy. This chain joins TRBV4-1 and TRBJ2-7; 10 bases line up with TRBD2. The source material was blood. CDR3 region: CASGSPGTSVYEQYF. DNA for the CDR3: TGCGCCAGCGGTTCTCCCGGGACTAGCGTGTACGAGCAGTACTTC.